These 30 T cell receptor beta chains share one sample of origin, sequenced in a study of cytomegalovirus exposure and HLA in healthy donors. Primers for the PCR totalled 60 Vbeta and 13 Jbeta. TCRdb's copy holds only in-frame clones and misses some; the assay was immunoSEQ multiplex PCR. The table lists around 83,000 clones, around four fifths of them singletons. Input material: PBMCs. The receptors here all came from a male donor in good health and CMV-seropositive.

This rearrangement joins TRBV7-8 to TRBJ1-3, with 7 bases identical to TRBD1. The germline CDR1 and CDR2 sequences are SGHVS and FQNEAQ. V trimming: 3 bases; J trimming: 1 base; junction bases outside the gene matches: 9. This CDR3 spans 17 amino acids. CDR3 sequence reads: CASSFPGTETSGNTIYF. The CDR3 DNA sequence: TGTGCCAGCAGCTTCCCCGGGACAGAGACATCTGGAAACACCATATATTTT.

The rearrangement uses TRBV5-6 and TRBJ1-1, with D tentatively TRBD1 (5 bases). Germline CDR1 SGHDT, CDR2 YYEEEE. The CDR3 is 14 residues long. Between the trimmed V and J ends, which lost 1 base and 5 bases, there was a span of 12 bases. The CDR3 DNA sequence: TGTGCCAGCAGCTTGTTATCGGGGGATACTGAAGCTTTCTTT. Translating gives CASSLLSGDTEAFF.

This chain joins TRBV12-5 and TRBJ2-5; D is undetermined. The CDR3 contains 12 residues. Trimming stripped 2 bases from V and 2 bases from J, with 3 bases between. The germline gives CDR1 LGHNT, CDR2 FRNRAP. The CDR3: CASGLTQETQYF. The CDR3 DNA reads as TGTGCTAGTGGTTTGACTCAAGAGACCCAGTACTTC.

This chain connects TRBV6-1 to TRBJ1-1; weak D call: TRBD1 (6 bases). Germline CDR1 reads MNHNS; CDR2 reads SASEGT. V was shortened by 6 bases and J by 1 base, with 9 bases between the two germline ends. This CDR3 spans 13 amino acids. The CDR3 region is CASRPGQNTEAFF. Written as DNA, the CDR3 is TGTGCCAGCAGACCGGGACAGAACACTGAAGCTTTCTTT.

This chain uses TRBV29-1 with TRBJ2-7; 9 bases line up with TRBD2. The junction had 5 bases not matched to a gene; V was cut back by 6 bases and J by 5 bases. Looked up from germline, CDR1 is SQVTM and CDR2 is ANQGSEA. This CDR3 region has 12 residues. CDR3 bases: TGCAGCGTGGGACTAGCAGGACACGAGCAGTACTTC. This translates into CSVGLAGHEQYF.

This clone appeared a single time. J is TRBJ2-1 and V is TRBV5-4, with 9 bases aligning to TRBD2. Per the germline V gene, CDR1 is SGHNT and CDR2 is YYREEE (reference sequence). The CDR3 loop spans 15 amino acids. V lost 2 bases, J lost 4 bases, and 4 bases stayed unmatched. This CDR3 is CASSFSGGVYNEQFF. As DNA, the CDR3 is TGTGCCAGCAGCTTTAGCGGGGGAGTATACAATGAGCAGTTCTTC.

This clone was detected ten times or more. The chain links TRBV18 to TRBJ2-7; possible D gene TRBD1, 6 bases. The ends were cut back, 0 bases at V and 3 bases at J, with 12 bases in the middle. Germline values: CDR1 KGHSH, CDR2 LQKENI. This CDR3 spans 15 amino acids. CDR3 sequence: CASSPPDRRDYEQYF. CDR3 coding DNA: TGTGCCAGCTCACCACCGGACAGAAGGGACTACGAGCAGTACTTC.

The chain is built from TRBV6-5 and TRBJ2-5; TRBD1 is a possible D gene (6 bases). The V gene lost 2 bases and the J gene lost 5 bases, with 12 bases spanning the gap. The CDR3 totals 14 residues. In germline, CDR1 is MNHEY, CDR2 SVGAGI. The CDR3 here is CASSYGDKGETQYF. As DNA, the CDR3 is TGTGCCAGCAGTTACGGGGACAAGGGCGAGACCCAGTACTTC.

The CDR3 here is CASSRGDTNTGELFF. In DNA form, the CDR3 reads TGCGCCAGCAGCCGGGGGGACACGAACACCGGGGAGCTGTTTTTT. V is TRBV5-1 and J is TRBJ2-2; the D gene is possibly TRBD2 (7 bases). Germline CDR1 reads SGHRS; CDR2 reads YFSETQ. The V end lost 4 bases, the J end lost 0 bases, and 10 bases lay between the germline ends. The CDR3 runs to 15 residues.

V gene TRBV30 combines with J gene TRBJ2-7; 11 bases are shared with TRBD2. The CDR3 loop spans 17 amino acids. Germline V gene data show CDR1 as GTSNPN and CDR2 as SVGIG (reference sequence). Trimming at V came to 1 base and at J to 4 bases, leaving 12 bases not matched to a gene. CDR3 nucleotides: TGTGCCTGGAGTGGGGGGGGACTAGCGGCCTTCGGGTACGAGCAGTACTTC. Its protein is CAWSGGGLAAFGYEQYF.

The rearrangement links TRBV30 to TRBJ1-4; 9 bases map to TRBD1. V lost 2 bases and J lost 7; bases outside the gene matches: 5. Germline CDR1 reads GTSNPN; CDR2 reads SVGIG (reference sequence). The CDR3 has 14 residues. CDR3 sequence: CAWSTGQGPEKLFF. CDR3 in DNA: TGTGCCTGGAGTACAGGACAGGGGCCTGAAAAACTGTTTTTT.

The J gene is TRBJ2-2, the V gene TRBV30; the match to TRBD1 covers 7 bases. In germline, CDR1 is GTSNPN, CDR2 SVGIG (reference sequence). V shed 3 bases, J shed 6 bases, and the junction held 7 bases outside the gene matches. CDR3 length: 14 residues. The CDR3 sequence: CAWRTGQVPGELFF. The CDR3 DNA sequence: TGTGCCTGGAGGACTGGACAGGTACCCGGGGAGCTGTTTTTT.

V usage is TRBV19 and J usage is TRBJ2-2; 9 bases agree with TRBD2. V trimming: 6 bases; J trimming: 3 bases; junction bases outside the gene matches: 8. The CDR3 is 16 residues long. CDR1 LNHDA and CDR2 SQIVND come from the germline V gene (reference sequence). The CDR3 here is CASSAGGVQHTGELFF. CDR3 bases: TGTGCCAGTAGCGCGGGAGGGGTCCAACACACCGGGGAGCTGTTTTTT. Based on the CDR3 plus reference TRBV19 and TRBJ2-2, the full variable domain is DGGITQSPKYLFRKEGQNVTLSCEQNLNHDAMYWYRQDPGQGLRLIYYSQIVNDFQKGDIAEGYSVSREKKESFPLTVTSAQKNPTAFYLCASSAGGVQHTGELFFGEGSRLTVL.

The gene calls are TRBV2 and TRBJ2-3, with TRBD1 matching 7 bases. This CDR3 has 14 amino acids. V was clipped by 6 bases and J by 2 bases; unmatched bases: 5. Germline CDR1 and CDR2: SNHLY and FYNNEI. The DNA of the CDR3 is TGTGCCAGCAGCCGGGACAGCGCCACAGATACGCAGTATTTT. Its translation: CASSRDSATDTQYF.

The chain recombines TRBV9 with TRBJ2-6, with 7 bases identical to TRBD2. The CDR3 covers 16 residues. V dropped 2 bases and J dropped 6; count of bases not matched to a gene: 8. Germline CDR1 SGDLS, CDR2 YYNGEE. The DNA for the CDR3 is TGTGCCAGCAGCGTCAACCCGACTAGCTCGGCCAACGTCCTGACTTTC. Amino acid sequence: CASSVNPTSSANVLTF.

The rearrangement links TRBV5-1 to TRBJ2-2; TRBD1 might be the D (6 bases). Germline values: CDR1 SGHRS, CDR2 YFSETQ. The V end was cut by 2 bases, the J end by 5 bases, with 10 bases between. The CDR3 length is 14 residues. In nucleotides, the CDR3 is TGCGCCAGCAGCTTAACCACAGGGACCGGGGAGCTGTTTTTT. Its protein product is CASSLTTGTGELFF.

A single count supports this clone. The chain uses TRBV7-6 and TRBJ2-5; D is unclear. The CDR3 has 12 amino acids. V was clipped by 1 base and J by 5 bases, with 5 bases between them. In germline, CDR1 is SGHVS, CDR2 FNYEAQ. CDR3 bases: TGTGCCAGCAGCTTAGTTTCGGAGACCCAGTACTTC. Translating gives CASSLVSETQYF. Filled out from reference TRBV7-6 and TRBJ2-5, the complete variable domain reads GAGVSQSPRYKVTKRGQDVALRCDPISGHVSLYWYRQALGQGPEFLTYFNYEAQQDKSGLPNDRFSAERPEGSISTLTIQRTEQRDSAMYRCASSLVSETQYFGPGTRLLVL.

The J gene is TRBJ1-2, the V gene TRBV28; 8 bases line up with TRBD1. Germline lookup yields CDR1 MDHEN and CDR2 SYDVKM. This CDR3 comprises 16 residues. V dropped 7 bases and J dropped 4; count of bases not matched to a gene: 14. The CDR3 loop reads CASKDPGTGAIYGYTF. DNA of the CDR3: TGTGCCAGCAAGGACCCCGGGACAGGCGCTATCTATGGCTACACCTTC.

V is TRBV7-2 and J is TRBJ1-1; D possibly corresponds to TRBD1 (6 bases). Trimming stripped 1 base from V and 5 bases from J, with 11 bases between. Germline CDR1 reads SGHTA; CDR2 reads FQGNSA. The CDR3 spans 14 residues. The CDR3 nucleotides are TGTGCCAGCAGCTTAGGAGGGGGGGGAACTGAAGCTTTCTTT. It specifies CASSLGGGGTEAFF. Using reference TRBV7-2 and TRBJ1-1 for the parts outside the CDR3, the full variable domain is GAGVSQSPSNKVTEKGKDVELRCDPISGHTALYWYRQSLGQGLEFLIYFQGNSAPDKSGLPSDRFSAERTGGSVSTLTIQRTQQEDSAVYLCASSLGGGGTEAFFGQGTRLTVV.

The chain has TRBV27 and TRBJ2-3; possibly TRBD2 for D (6 bases). Trimming took 4 bases from V and 6 from J, leaving 20 bases between them. The germline CDR1 and CDR2 sequences are MNHEY and SMNVEV (reference sequence). This CDR3 contains 16 residues. The DNA for the CDR3 is TGTGCCAGCAGTTCCTTAGCGGAAGTCATAGGGGATACGCAGTATTTT. This codes for CASSSLAEVIGDTQYF.

The rearrangement links TRBV5-6 to TRBJ1-4; 9 nucleotides agree with TRBD1. Germline-derived CDR1 and CDR2 are SGHDT and YYEEEE. This CDR3 is 19 amino acids long. Unmatched junction bases numbered 11, after V lost 2 bases and J lost 0 bases. The CDR3 here is CASSFGVWGQGTTNEKLFF. CDR3 nucleotide sequence: TGTGCCAGCAGCTTTGGCGTGTGGGGACAGGGCACAACTAATGAAAAACTGTTTTTT.

The chain combines TRBV7-2 with TRBJ2-1; D remains unclear. V gave up 1 base and J gave up 2 bases, with 9 bases separating them. The CDR3 loop spans 15 amino acids. CDR1 is SGHTA, CDR2 FQGNSA, per germline. Here the CDR3 reads CASSLGASPYNEQFF. DNA of the CDR3: TGTGCCAGCAGCTTAGGGGCCTCTCCCTACAATGAGCAGTTCTTC. The whole variable domain, filled in from reference TRBV7-2 and TRBJ2-1, reads GAGVSQSPSNKVTEKGKDVELRCDPISGHTALYWYRQSLGQGLEFLIYFQGNSAPDKSGLPSDRFSAERTGGSVSTLTIQRTQQEDSAVYLCASSLGASPYNEQFFGPGTRLTVL.

J is TRBJ1-1 and V is TRBV6-4; D may be TRBD1 (6 bases). This CDR3 comprises 14 residues. CDR1 is MRHNA and CDR2 is SNTAGT in the germline V gene. V lost 0 bases, J lost 7 bases, and 12 bases lay in between. The CDR3 DNA follows: TGTGCCAGCAGTGACTCTAACAGGGTCAGTGAAGCTTTCTTT. Encoded protein: CASSDSNRVSEAFF.

V and J are TRBV14 and TRBJ2-7; 11 bases are a match to TRBD1. Germline lookup yields CDR1 SGHDN and CDR2 FVKESK. The CDR3 has 15 residues. The V segment lost 4 bases and the J segment 2 bases; nucleotides outside the gene matches: 4. The CDR3, as DNA: TGTGCCAGCAGCCGATCGGGACAGGGGGCCTACGAGCAGTACTTC. As protein: CASSRSGQGAYEQYF.

The chain carries TRBV14 and TRBJ2-7; weak D call: TRBD1 (6 bases). V gave up 4 bases and J gave up 3 bases, with 13 bases separating them. The CDR3 runs to 14 residues. Looked up from germline, CDR1 is SGHDN and CDR2 is FVKESK. CDR3 amino acids: CASSRWTDRYEQYF. The CDR3 region has the DNA TGTGCCAGCAGCCGTTGGACAGACCGCTACGAGCAGTACTTC.

The chain joins TRBV7-9 to TRBJ1-4; 10 nucleotides align to TRBD1. The CDR3 has 15 amino acids. CDR1 SEHNR and CDR2 FQNEAQ come from the germline V gene (reference sequence). With 5 bases clipped from V and 8 bases from J, the junction kept 8 bases outside the gene matches. The CDR3 sequence is CASSTPTGGAEKLFF. The CDR3 nucleotides are TGTGCCAGCAGCACCCCGACAGGGGGCGCCGAAAAACTGTTTTTT.

The genes are TRBV19 and TRBJ1-5; TRBD1 matches at 9 bases. There are 19 residues in the CDR3. V was pared by 8 bases and J by 0 bases, with 17 bases of the junction left unmatched. CDR1 and CDR2 (germline): LNHDA, SQIVND (reference sequence). CDR3: CASSFSPSQGAFSNQPQHF. The DNA for the CDR3 is TGTGCCAGTTCTTTCAGTCCGTCACAGGGGGCGTTTAGCAATCAGCCCCAGCATTTT.

V and J are TRBV5-1 and TRBJ1-1; D is possibly TRBD1 (6 bases). CDR3 length: 12 amino acids. CDR1 is SGHRS and CDR2 is YFSETQ in the germline V gene. With 1 base removed from V and 7 bases from J, the gap between germline ends came to 8 bases. CDR3 coding DNA: TGCGCCAGCAGCTTGACAGGGATTGAAGCTTTCTTT. It yields the protein CASSLTGIEAFF.

The chain recombines TRBV11-1 with TRBJ2-5, with D possibly matching TRBD2 (5 bases). V lost 2 bases and J 5 bases, leaving 9 bases between the germline ends. The V gene's germline CDR1 is SGHAT and CDR2 FQDESV (reference sequence). The CDR3 extends over 13 amino acids. The CDR3 loop reads CASSLIQRETQYF. The DNA of the CDR3 is TGTGCCAGCAGCTTAATCCAGCGGGAGACCCAGTACTTC.

This chain links TRBV30 with TRBJ2-7, with a weak D call TRBD2 (6 bases). V was trimmed by 0 bases and J by 0 bases, leaving 9 bases between them. The CDR3 spans 14 residues. The germline CDR1 and CDR2 sequences are GTSNPN and SVGIG (reference sequence). The CDR3 DNA reads as TGTGCCTGGAGTGTTGGGGGGATCTCCTACGAGCAGTACTTC. This codes for CAWSVGGISYEQYF.